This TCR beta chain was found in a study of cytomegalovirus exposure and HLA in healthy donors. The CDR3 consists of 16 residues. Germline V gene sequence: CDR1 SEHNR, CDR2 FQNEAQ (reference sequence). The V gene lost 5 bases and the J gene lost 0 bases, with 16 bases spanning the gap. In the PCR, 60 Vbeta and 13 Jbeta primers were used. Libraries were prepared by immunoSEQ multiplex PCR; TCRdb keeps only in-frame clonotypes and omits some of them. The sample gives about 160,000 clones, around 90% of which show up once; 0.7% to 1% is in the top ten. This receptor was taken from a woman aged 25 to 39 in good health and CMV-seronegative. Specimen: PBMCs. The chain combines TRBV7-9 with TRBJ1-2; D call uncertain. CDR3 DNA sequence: TGTGCCAGCAGCCGGGAGCCGGGGAGGGCTAACTATGGCTACACCTTC. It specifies CASSREPGRANYGYTF.